The rows below give T cell receptor beta chains drawn from one sample of a study of cytomegalovirus exposure and HLA in healthy donors. The table came from immunoSEQ multiplex PCR; TCRdb's copy has only in-frame clones and leaves some out. This table holds about 200,000 clones. Sequencing was carried out using PBMCs. Receptors originate from a girl aged 2 to 9 in good health and CMV-seropositive. Each CDR3 is given with its conserved first and last residue. The order of the fields is V gene, J gene, D gene, CDR3 DNA, CDR3 protein. The D gene is left open where the match is weak.

v_gene: TRBV7-7; j_gene: TRBJ2-2; d_gene: TRBD1; CDR3nt: TGTGCCAGCAGCCTAGACAGGGTTCACACCGGGGAGCTGTTTTTT; CDR3aa: CASSLDRVHTGELFF
v_gene: TRBV10-3; j_gene: TRBJ1-1; d_gene: NA; CDR3nt: TGTGCCATCAGTGTAGGGGGAGCCATGAACACTGAAGCTTTCTTT; CDR3aa: CAISVGGAMNTEAFF
v_gene: TRBV28; j_gene: TRBJ2-2; d_gene: NA; CDR3nt: TGTGCCAGCAGACTTGCGATGACAGACTTAACCACCGGGGAGCTGTTTTTT; CDR3aa: CASRLAMTDLTTGELFF
v_gene: TRBV20-1; j_gene: TRBJ2-1; d_gene: NA; CDR3nt: TGCAGTGCCGCGTGGGGGGGCAGGCAGTTCTTC; CDR3aa: CSAAWGGRQFF
v_gene: TRBV12-2; j_gene: TRBJ2-7; d_gene: NA; CDR3nt: TGTGCAAGTCGCCCGCGGGGGGGACAGGAGCAGTACTTC; CDR3aa: CASRPRGGQEQYF
v_gene: TRBV5-1; j_gene: TRBJ2-2; d_gene: NA; CDR3nt: TGCGCCAGCAGCTTCAGTGGGCAATTGAACACCGGGGGGCTGTTTTTT; CDR3aa: CASSFSGQLNTGGLFF
v_gene: TRBV15; j_gene: TRBJ2-7; d_gene: TRBD2; CDR3nt: TGTGCCACCAGCCGGGGACTAGCGGGAGAAGGCTCCTACGAGCAGTACTTC; CDR3aa: CATSRGLAGEGSYEQYF
v_gene: TRBV11-2; j_gene: TRBJ2-3; d_gene: NA; CDR3nt: TGTGCCAGGATAGACTCAACTAGCACAGATACGCAGTATTTT; CDR3aa: CARIDSTSTDTQYF
v_gene: TRBV19; j_gene: TRBJ2-7; d_gene: TRBD2; CDR3nt: TGTGCCAGTAGGCTCGGGACTAGCGGGAGTTACGAGCAGTACTTC; CDR3aa: CASRLGTSGSYEQYF
v_gene: TRBV27; j_gene: TRBJ1-1; d_gene: TRBD1; CDR3nt: TGTGCCAGCAGTTTCGGACAGGGGGGCGGGACTGAAGCTTTCTTT; CDR3aa: CASSFGQGGGTEAFF
v_gene: TRBV28; j_gene: TRBJ2-5; d_gene: NA; CDR3nt: TGTGCCAGCGGCGGCGGAGAGACCCAGTACTTC; CDR3aa: CASGGGETQYF
v_gene: TRBV2; j_gene: TRBJ1-1; d_gene: NA; CDR3nt: TGTGCCAGCCAAGGACACAAGAACACTGAAGCTTTCTTT; CDR3aa: CASQGHKNTEAFF
v_gene: TRBV7-8; j_gene: TRBJ2-5; d_gene: TRBD2; CDR3nt: TGTGCCAGCAGCTTCCCGGGACTAGCGGGAGGTGCGCAGACCCAGTACTTC; CDR3aa: CASSFPGLAGGAQTQYF
v_gene: TRBV4-2; j_gene: TRBJ1-2; d_gene: TRBD1; CDR3nt: TGTGCCAGCAGCCAAGAAGCTCTGGGACAGGACTATGGCTACACCTTC; CDR3aa: CASSQEALGQDYGYTF
v_gene: TRBV28; j_gene: TRBJ2-6; d_gene: TRBD1; CDR3nt: TGTGCCACCCATCCCGGGACAGAGAGCTCTGGGGCCAACGTCCTGACTTTC; CDR3aa: CATHPGTESSGANVLTF
v_gene: TRBV28; j_gene: TRBJ2-7; d_gene: NA; CDR3nt: TGTGCCAGCAGCCCCTTACGGGAAGTCTCCTACGAGCAGTACTTC; CDR3aa: CASSPLREVSYEQYF
v_gene: TRBV28; j_gene: TRBJ1-2; d_gene: TRBD1; CDR3nt: TGTGCCTCCCAAGGGGCAGGGGGCATGGGCTACACCTTC; CDR3aa: CASQGAGGMGYTF
v_gene: TRBV5-1; j_gene: TRBJ2-7; d_gene: TRBD1; CDR3nt: TGCGCCAGCAGTTGGGACAGGGAGCCTTACGAGCAGTACTTC; CDR3aa: CASSWDREPYEQYF
v_gene: TRBV14; j_gene: TRBJ2-3; d_gene: NA; CDR3nt: TGTGCCAGCAGCCAGAGGCGGAACACAGATACGCAGTATTTT; CDR3aa: CASSQRRNTDTQYF
v_gene: TRBV27; j_gene: TRBJ2-1; d_gene: NA; CDR3nt: TGTGCCAGCAGTCCGATCCCTCAGGGCCAACCTTACAATGAGCAGTTCTTC; CDR3aa: CASSPIPQGQPYNEQFF
v_gene: TRBV10-1; j_gene: TRBJ2-7; d_gene: NA; CDR3nt: TGCGCCAGGAGGGCATCCCACGAGCAGTACTTC; CDR3aa: CARRASHEQYF
v_gene: TRBV5-6; j_gene: TRBJ1-2; d_gene: NA; CDR3nt: TGTGCCAGCGAGGGAGGTTGGGGCTACACCTTC; CDR3aa: CASEGGWGYTF
v_gene: TRBV28; j_gene: TRBJ2-1; d_gene: TRBD2; CDR3nt: TGTGCCAGCAGTTACCCCGGACTAGCGGGAGGAGATGAGCAGTTCTTC; CDR3aa: CASSYPGLAGGDEQFF
v_gene: TRBV5-4; j_gene: TRBJ2-7; d_gene: TRBD2; CDR3nt: TGTGCCACCTCACGGGGACTAGCGGGAGACTACGAGCAGTACTTC; CDR3aa: CATSRGLAGDYEQYF
v_gene: TRBV9; j_gene: TRBJ2-7; d_gene: TRBD1; CDR3nt: TGTGCCAGCAGCGTAGGGGCAGGGGGATCCTACGAGCAGTACTTC; CDR3aa: CASSVGAGGSYEQYF
v_gene: TRBV5-1; j_gene: TRBJ2-5; d_gene: TRBD1; CDR3nt: TGCGCCAGCAGGGAGGACAGGGGGGAGCAGTACTTC; CDR3aa: CASREDRGEQYF
v_gene: TRBV28; j_gene: TRBJ2-5; d_gene: NA; CDR3nt: TGTGCCAGCAGTCTCGTGGAGACCCAGTACTTC; CDR3aa: CASSLVETQYF
v_gene: TRBV5-4; j_gene: TRBJ2-7; d_gene: NA; CDR3nt: TGTGCCAGCAGCTTTCACGGGGGGCAGTCGACCTACGAGCAGTACTTC; CDR3aa: CASSFHGGQSTYEQYF